A selection of T cell receptor beta chains follows, all from one sample in a study of shared clonotypes between healthy human individuals. Assay: immunoSEQ multiplex PCR; the TCRdb copy retains only in-frame clones and omits some. The repertoire consists of 470,000 or so clones, with about 78% occurring once and the leading ten covering more than 10%. The material sequenced was PBMCs. These receptor sequences come from a woman aged 40 to 55 in good health. Some clones in this sample may be carry-over from other donors' samples. The CDR3 runs from the conserved cysteine through the conserved F or W. A D gene is named only where the DNA matches it firmly. Rows give clone size only sometimes, using once, few, many, or a class for an expanded clone.

. | . | 13 | TRBJ1-5 | TRBV2 | TGTGCCAGCAGTCCTCAGGGGACTCAGCCCCAGCATTTT | CASSPQGTQPQHF
. | . | 16 | TRBJ2-2 | TRBV7-3 | TGTGCCAGCAGCTTTAACAGGGCCGTTAACACCGGGGAGCTGTTTTTT | CASSFNRAVNTGELFF
. | . | 15 | TRBJ1-6 | TRBV7-8 | TGTGCCAGCAGCCCCGCCGGGGGGGGTCAAACACCCCTCCACTTT | CASSPAGGGQTPLHF
. | TRBD2 | 17 | TRBJ2-1 | TRBV19 | TGTGCCACGGGGGGGGGAGGCCCCCCCAGCTCCTACAATGAGCAGTTCTTC | CATGGGGPPSSYNEQFF
few | TRBD1 | 15 | TRBJ2-1 | TRBV6-6 | TGTGCCAGCAGTCCTATTACGACAGGGGGCAATGAGCAGTTCTTC | CASSPITTGGNEQFF
. | TRBD2 | 16 | TRBJ2-7 | TRBV18 | TGTGCCAGCTCACCATCCCTAGCGGGAGTCGGCTACGAGCAGTACTTC | CASSPSLAGVGYEQYF
. | . | 17 | TRBJ2-2 | TRBV4-3 | TGCGCCAGCAGCCAAAACTTGGACAGTACGAACACCGGGGAGCTGTTTTTT | CASSQNLDSTNTGELFF
few | TRBD1 | 18 | TRBJ1-1 | TRBV5-1 | TGCGCCAGCAGAGGGACGGCGGGACAGGGGGCGACTAGGACTGAAGCTTTCTTT | CASRGTAGQGATRTEAFF
once | TRBD1 | 14 | TRBJ2-3 | TRBV2 | TGTGCCAGCAGTCGGGACAGAAGCACAGATACGCAGTATTTT | CASSRDRSTDTQYF
. | TRBD1 | 13 | TRBJ2-7 | TRBV15 | TGTGCCACCAGGGGACAGGGCGACTACGAGCAGTACTTC | CATRGQGDYEQYF
. | TRBD2 | 16 | TRBJ2-1 | TRBV27 | TGTGCCAGCAGTTCTTTGGGGACTACGTCCTACAATGAGCAGTTCTTC | CASSSLGTTSYNEQFF
. | TRBD1 | 14 | TRBJ1-2 | TRBV28 | TGTGCCAGCAGCCTGGGACAGGGGGCGGGAGGCTACACCTTC | CASSLGQGAGGYTF
few | . | 11 | TRBJ1-5 | TRBV20-1 | TGCAGTGTAAGTATGGATCAGCCCCAGCATTTT | CSVSMDQPQHF
. | TRBD2 | 15 | TRBJ2-1 | TRBV6-6 | TGTGCCAGCAGCCTCGGACTAGCGGGAGTTAATGAGCAGTTCTTC | CASSLGLAGVNEQFF
once | TRBD1 | 17 | TRBJ1-2 | TRBV25-1 | TGTGCCAGCAGTCCAACTCTAAACAGGGGAACTTTCTATGGCTACACCTTC | CASSPTLNRGTFYGYTF
many | . | 15 | TRBJ2-7 | TRBV7-2 | TGTGCCAGCAGCTTCGACCCTACTAGTTCCTACGAGCAGTACTTC | CASSFDPTSSYEQYF
. | . | 11 | TRBJ1-2 | TRBV20-1 | TGCAGTGCTCGCATGTCCTGGGGCTACACCTTC | CSARMSWGYTF
. | TRBD1 | 16 | TRBJ1-5 | TRBV30 | TGTGCCTGGAGTGTAGACAGGGTAGGGGGCAATCAGCCCCAGCATTTT | CAWSVDRVGGNQPQHF
. | TRBD1 | 15 | TRBJ2-2 | TRBV5-4 | TGTGCCAGCAGCCAGGACAGGGTAGGAACCGGGGAGCTGTTTTTT | CASSQDRVGTGELFF
. | . | 21 | TRBJ1-2 | TRBV28 | TGTGCCAGCAGTAGCTCAGGTGGGGGCGTCTGGGCTCTCCAACCCATATATGGCTACACCTTC | CASSSSGGGVWALQPIYGYTF
. | . | 13 | TRBJ2-7 | TRBV2 | TGTGCCAGCATTGATACGACACTCTACGAGCAGTACTTC | CASIDTTLYEQYF
. | TRBD2 | 13 | TRBJ2-1 | TRBV7-3 | TGTGCCAGCAGCCGGACTAGCGGAGGCCGGCAGTTCTTC | CASSRTSGGRQFF
. | TRBD2 | 15 | TRBJ2-7 | TRBV18 | TGTGCCAGCTCACCATGGACAGCGGGAGTATCCGAGCAGTACTTC | CASSPWTAGVSEQYF
. | TRBD2 | 16 | TRBJ2-7 | TRBV23-1 | TGCGCCAGCACCCGGGGACTAGCGCCGAGGACCTACGAGCAGTACTTC | CASTRGLAPRTYEQYF
. | TRBD2 | 16 | TRBJ2-7 | TRBV18 | TGTGCCAGCTCATCCTATAGCGGGAGGGGGAACTACGAGCAGTACTTC | CASSSYSGRGNYEQYF
. | . | 15 | TRBJ2-5 | TRBV2 | TGTGCCAGCAGTGGGGGGAGCGGCAGGGAGAAGACCCAGTACTTC | CASSGGSGREKTQYF
few | TRBD1 | 15 | TRBJ2-5 | TRBV6-4 | TGTGCCAGCAGTGACGGGACAGGGGGTCCAGAGACCCAGTACTTC | CASSDGTGGPETQYF
. | . | 16 | TRBJ1-1 | TRBV7-2 | TGTGCCAGCAGCTTAGGGTATGGGTCCAGGAGCACTGAAGCTTTCTTT | CASSLGYGSRSTEAFF
. | . | 12 | TRBJ2-1 | TRBV9 | TGTGCCAGCAGAGGGCTGTCCGATGAGCAGTTCTTC | CASRGLSDEQFF
. | TRBD1 | 14 | TRBJ1-5 | TRBV19 | TGTGCCAGTAAGCTCCGGACAGGGGATCAGCCCCAGCATTTT | CASKLRTGDQPQHF
. | . | 14 | TRBJ2-7 | TRBV19 | TGTGCCAGTAGTATAGACCGGGAGTCGGTCGAGCAGTACTTC | CASSIDRESVEQYF
. | TRBD2 | 15 | TRBJ2-7 | TRBV6-1 | TGTGCCAGCAGTGAGGGCGGGGGGGCAACCTACGAGCAGTACTTC | CASSEGGGATYEQYF
. | . | 18 | TRBJ2-3 | TRBV4-3 | TGCGCCAGCAGCCAAGAGGTCATCACGCAGGGTGTTTGGTATACGCAGTATTTT | CASSQEVITQGVWYTQYF
many | . | 15 | TRBJ1-3 | TRBV4-1 | TGCGCCAGCAGCCAGTCCCTCGGGGGAGCAAACACCATATATTTT | CASSQSLGGANTIYF
. | . | 15 | TRBJ2-3 | TRBV5-1 | TGCGCCAGCAGCTTGGAAGGGGTCCGCACAGATACGCAGTATTTT | CASSLEGVRTDTQYF
few | . | 10 | TRBJ2-1 | TRBV4-1 | TGCGCCAGCAGCTACAATGAGCAGTTCTTC | CASSYNEQFF
. | TRBD1 | 16 | TRBJ2-2 | TRBV5-1 | TGCGCCAGCAGCTTGGCCGGGACAGGAGACACCGGGGAGCTGTTTTTT | CASSLAGTGDTGELFF
. | . | 13 | TRBJ2-1 | TRBV7-7 | TGTGCCAGCAGCCCAAGTCCGGGCAATGAGCAGTTCTTC | CASSPSPGNEQFF
. | TRBD2 | 15 | TRBJ2-2 | TRBV28 | TGTGCCAGCACCACTAGCGGACAGAACACCGGGGAGCTGTTTTTT | CASTTSGQNTGELFF
. | . | 15 | TRBJ2-7 | TRBV7-6 | TGTGCCAGCAGCTTATGGGAGCCCCCGGCCCAGGAGCAGTACTTC | CASSLWEPPAQEQYF
. | . | 14 | TRBJ1-4 | TRBV29-1 | TGCAGCGCAGCGAAAGGGACGGGTAATGAAAAACTGTTTTTT | CSAAKGTGNEKLFF
. | . | 11 | TRBJ2-7 | TRBV10-2 | TGCGCCAGCAGTGACCGTTACGAGCAGTACTTC | CASSDRYEQYF
. | . | 14 | TRBJ1-1 | TRBV30 | TGTGCCTGGAGTGTGAGGAGGACGAACACTGAAGCTTTCTTT | CAWSVRRTNTEAFF
. | TRBD1 | 12 | TRBJ1-1 | TRBV28 | TGTGCCAGCAGGCAGGGGGACACTGAAGCTTTCTTT | CASRQGDTEAFF